These 19 T cell receptor beta chains share one sample of origin, sequenced in a study of post-analysis software for immune sequencing data. Whole-study findings and limits: Compared with controls, patients had more of roughly five TRBV segments, including TRBV5-6, TRBV5-1 and TRBV20-1.

Carried by the TCR beta cDNA libraries were unique molecular identifiers. TCRdb re-derived calls from the PCR reads in MiXCR, one entry per CDR3 protein. The table includes 820,000 or so distinct CDR3 sequences, 53% detected once. These receptors lack a known antigen. Sequencing used blood. The origin of the receptors is a girl aged 5 to 17 with multiple sclerosis.

V is TRBV25-1 and J is TRBJ2-7, with D possibly being TRBD1 (5 bases). Trimming stripped 3 bases from V and 3 bases from J, with 9 bases between. Germline V lookup: CDR1 MGHDK, CDR2 SYGVNS. This CDR3 region has 13 residues. CDR3 sequence (DNA): TGTGCCAGCAGTGACCCAGGGCTCTACGAGCAGTACTTC. Translation gives CASSDPGLYEQYF.

The chain recombines TRBV6-1 with TRBJ2-3; unclear D gene. Germline V gives CDR1 MNHNS, CDR2 SASEGT. Trimming shortened V by 4 bases and J by 3 bases, and 11 bases separated the two germline ends. The CDR3 totals 14 residues. CDR3 amino acids: CASSGLLVTDTQYF. The CDR3 coding sequence is TGTGCCAGCAGTGGGCTCCTCGTTACAGATACGCAGTATTTT.

This clonotype was detected only a few times. V is TRBV5-1 and J is TRBJ1-1, with 11 bases identical to TRBD1. The CDR3 loop spans 14 amino acids. From germline, CDR1 is SGHRS and CDR2 YFSETQ. V was pared by 4 bases and J by 4 bases, with 3 bases of the junction left unmatched. CDR3 amino acids: CASSLGTGGTEAFF. The CDR3 DNA reads TGCGCCAGCAGCCTAGGGACAGGGGGCACTGAAGCTTTCTTT.

The chain carries TRBV5-1 and TRBJ2-7; 8 bases match TRBD1. After removal of 0 bases from V and 4 bases from J, the junction contained 9 bases not matched to a gene. The CDR3 is 16 residues long. From germline, CDR1 is SGHRS and CDR2 YFSETQ. This CDR3 reads CASSLATGDLLYEQYF. The CDR3 nucleotides read TGCGCCAGCAGCTTGGCGACAGGGGATCTCCTTTACGAGCAGTACTTC.

The chain employs TRBV7-9 and TRBJ2-4, with D maybe TRBD1 (6 bases). The CDR3 contains 14 residues. With 0 bases removed from V and 6 bases from J, the gap between germline ends came to 9 bases. Germline lookup yields CDR1 SEHNR and CDR2 FQNEAQ (reference sequence). CDR3 in DNA: TGTGCCAGCAGCTTAGCAGGGGGATCAAACATTCAGTACTTC. As protein: CASSLAGGSNIQYF.

This clonotype was counted only a few times. The chain recombines TRBV11-2 with TRBJ2-7; 7 nucleotides align to TRBD1. The CDR3 loop spans 14 amino acids. V gave up 5 bases and J gave up 4 bases; unmatched junction bases: 8. From germline, CDR1 is SGHAT and CDR2 FQNNGV. Here the CDR3 reads CASSAYRGGYEQYF. Written as DNA, the CDR3 is TGTGCCAGCAGCGCCTACAGGGGCGGGTACGAGCAGTACTTC.

The rearrangement uses TRBV6-5 and TRBJ2-5, with D uncertain. CDR1 is MNHEY and CDR2 is SVGAGI in the germline V gene. The CDR3 is 15 amino acids. The ends were cut back, 1 base at V and 1 base at J, with 10 bases in the middle. The CDR3 nucleotides read TGTGCCAGCAGTTACTACAATCGCTTCCAAGAGACCCAGTACTTC. Translation: CASSYYNRFQETQYF.

This clonotype was recorded only once. The CDR3 bases are TGCAGCGTGCCCGGGACAGGCGGCACCGGGGAGCTGTTTTTT. It specifies CSVPGTGGTGELFF. The chain recombines TRBV29-1 with TRBJ2-2, with 8 bases fitting TRBD1. CDR1 is SQVTM and CDR2 is ANQGSEA in the germline V gene. CDR3 length: 14 amino acids. V lost 6 bases, J lost 4 bases, and 7 bases stayed unmatched.

This clonotype has just a few counts. The chain uses TRBV5-1 and TRBJ2-5; 7 bases match TRBD1. Germline loops: CDR1 SGHRS, CDR2 YFSETQ. CDR3 length: 14 residues. J gave up 0 bases and V 4 bases, and 3 bases lay outside the gene matches. CDR3 DNA: TGCGCCAGCAGCATGGGACAGTACCAAGAGACCCAGTACTTC. Translation gives CASSMGQYQETQYF. The variable domain in full, completed from reference TRBV5-1 and TRBJ2-5, reads KAGVTQTPRYLIKTRGQQVTLSCSPISGHRSVSWYQQTPGQGLQFLFEYFSETQRNKGNFPGRFSGRQFSNSRSEMNVSTLELGDSALYLCASSMGQYQETQYFGPGTRLLVL.

The chain's CDR3 is CASSSRPDRVGGYTF. DNA for the CDR3: TGTGCCAGCAGTTCGAGGCCCGACAGGGTAGGCGGCTACACCTTC. The V gene is TRBV12-3 or TRBV12-4, the J gene TRBJ1-2; 7 bases match TRBD1. This CDR3 comprises 15 residues. V dropped 4 bases and J dropped 8; count of bases not matched to a gene: 13.

The chain recombines TRBV2 with TRBJ2-1; D unclear. Germline V gene lookup returns CDR1 SNHLY and CDR2 FYNNEI. V was shortened by 1 base and J by 5 bases, with 9 bases between the two germline ends. This CDR3 has 14 amino acids. The chain's CDR3 is CASSEGLVNNEQFF. The CDR3 coding sequence is TGTGCCAGCAGTGAAGGTCTAGTGAACAATGAGCAGTTCTTC. The entire variable domain, with the rest obtained from reference TRBV2 and TRBJ2-1, is as follows: EPEVTQTPSHQVTQMGQEVILRCVPISNHLYFYWYRQILGQKVEFLVSFYNNEISEKSEIFDDQFSVERPDGSNFTLKIRSTKLEDSAMYFCASSEGLVNNEQFFGPGTRLTVL.

The V and J genes are TRBV7-9 and TRBJ2-5; 10 bases map to TRBD2. CDR3 length equals 14 residues. Germline-derived CDR1 and CDR2 are SEHNR and FQNEAQ (reference sequence). The trim removed 5 bases at V and 5 bases at J, leaving 5 bases unmatched. The CDR3 nucleotides read TGTGCCAGCAGCCCCCTGACTAGCGGGGAGACCCAGTACTTC. Its protein product is CASSPLTSGETQYF.

The V call is TRBV30, the J call TRBJ2-7; 7 bases map to TRBD1. The CDR3 totals 14 residues. Germline CDR1 and CDR2: GTSNPN and SVGIG (reference sequence). Trimming at V came to 4 bases and at J to 0 bases, leaving 6 bases not matched to a gene. CDR3: CAWIRYRGSYEQYF. CDR3 DNA sequence: TGTGCCTGGATTCGATACAGGGGCTCCTACGAGCAGTACTTC.

This sequence joins TRBV12-3 or TRBV12-4 and TRBJ2-2; the D gene is possibly TRBD1 (6 bases). Trimming shortened V by 6 bases and J by 5 bases, and 13 bases separated the two germline ends. This CDR3 is built from 14 residues. DNA for the CDR3: TGTGCCAGCAGCCCGACAGGCGGTACCGGGGAGCTGTTTTTT. Amino acids: CASSPTGGTGELFF.

This clonotype was found a few times. The V call is TRBV7-3, the J call TRBJ2-3; 8 nucleotides align to TRBD1. The germline gives CDR1 SGHTA, CDR2 FQGTGA. The length of the CDR3 is 14 residues. J was trimmed by 4 bases and V by 5 bases; bases with no gene match: 5. CDR3: CASSQQGVADTQYF. The CDR3 DNA reads TGTGCCAGCAGCCAACAGGGGGTCGCAGATACGCAGTATTTT.

The genes are TRBV9 and TRBJ2-1, with a possible D match to TRBD2 (6 bases). V was shortened by 3 bases and J by 5 bases, with 21 bases between the two germline ends. This CDR3 spans 17 amino acids. In germline, CDR1 is SGDLS, CDR2 YYNGEE. Here the CDR3 DNA reads TGTGCCAGCAGCGCCGAGGTGCGGAAGCGGGTAAACAATGAGCAGTTCTTC. Its protein is CASSAEVRKRVNNEQFF.

This clonotype was observed a handful of times. The genes are TRBV18 and TRBJ1-2; a possible D gene is TRBD1 (6 bases). This CDR3 comprises 15 residues. Trimming took 0 bases from V and 7 from J, leaving 15 bases between them. CDR1 and CDR2 from the germline V gene are KGHSH and LQKENI. CDR3 coding DNA: TGTGCCAGCTCACCACCGGCGTCAGGGGCGGGTGGCTACACCTTC. Protein: CASSPPASGAGGYTF.

The V call is TRBV5-5, the J call TRBJ2-5, with D possibly being TRBD2 (6 bases). The CDR3 is 14 residues long. Germline assignment: CDR1 SGHKS and CDR2 YYEKEE (reference sequence). V was trimmed by 1 base and J by 3 bases, leaving 10 bases between them. CDR3 residues: CASSLQSGEETQYF. The CDR3 DNA sequence: TGTGCCAGCAGCTTGCAGTCGGGGGAAGAGACCCAGTACTTC.

This clonotype was found a few times. This chain uses TRBV4-1 with TRBJ2-1; 9 nucleotides align to TRBD2. V dropped 3 bases and J dropped 3; count of bases not matched to a gene: 9. Germline loops: CDR1 MGHRA, CDR2 YSYEKL. This CDR3 is 17 amino acids long. The CDR3 DNA reads TGCGCCAGCAGCCAGAGTGCCGGGACTAGCTTCTACAATGAGCAGTTCTTC. Protein: CASSQSAGTSFYNEQFF.